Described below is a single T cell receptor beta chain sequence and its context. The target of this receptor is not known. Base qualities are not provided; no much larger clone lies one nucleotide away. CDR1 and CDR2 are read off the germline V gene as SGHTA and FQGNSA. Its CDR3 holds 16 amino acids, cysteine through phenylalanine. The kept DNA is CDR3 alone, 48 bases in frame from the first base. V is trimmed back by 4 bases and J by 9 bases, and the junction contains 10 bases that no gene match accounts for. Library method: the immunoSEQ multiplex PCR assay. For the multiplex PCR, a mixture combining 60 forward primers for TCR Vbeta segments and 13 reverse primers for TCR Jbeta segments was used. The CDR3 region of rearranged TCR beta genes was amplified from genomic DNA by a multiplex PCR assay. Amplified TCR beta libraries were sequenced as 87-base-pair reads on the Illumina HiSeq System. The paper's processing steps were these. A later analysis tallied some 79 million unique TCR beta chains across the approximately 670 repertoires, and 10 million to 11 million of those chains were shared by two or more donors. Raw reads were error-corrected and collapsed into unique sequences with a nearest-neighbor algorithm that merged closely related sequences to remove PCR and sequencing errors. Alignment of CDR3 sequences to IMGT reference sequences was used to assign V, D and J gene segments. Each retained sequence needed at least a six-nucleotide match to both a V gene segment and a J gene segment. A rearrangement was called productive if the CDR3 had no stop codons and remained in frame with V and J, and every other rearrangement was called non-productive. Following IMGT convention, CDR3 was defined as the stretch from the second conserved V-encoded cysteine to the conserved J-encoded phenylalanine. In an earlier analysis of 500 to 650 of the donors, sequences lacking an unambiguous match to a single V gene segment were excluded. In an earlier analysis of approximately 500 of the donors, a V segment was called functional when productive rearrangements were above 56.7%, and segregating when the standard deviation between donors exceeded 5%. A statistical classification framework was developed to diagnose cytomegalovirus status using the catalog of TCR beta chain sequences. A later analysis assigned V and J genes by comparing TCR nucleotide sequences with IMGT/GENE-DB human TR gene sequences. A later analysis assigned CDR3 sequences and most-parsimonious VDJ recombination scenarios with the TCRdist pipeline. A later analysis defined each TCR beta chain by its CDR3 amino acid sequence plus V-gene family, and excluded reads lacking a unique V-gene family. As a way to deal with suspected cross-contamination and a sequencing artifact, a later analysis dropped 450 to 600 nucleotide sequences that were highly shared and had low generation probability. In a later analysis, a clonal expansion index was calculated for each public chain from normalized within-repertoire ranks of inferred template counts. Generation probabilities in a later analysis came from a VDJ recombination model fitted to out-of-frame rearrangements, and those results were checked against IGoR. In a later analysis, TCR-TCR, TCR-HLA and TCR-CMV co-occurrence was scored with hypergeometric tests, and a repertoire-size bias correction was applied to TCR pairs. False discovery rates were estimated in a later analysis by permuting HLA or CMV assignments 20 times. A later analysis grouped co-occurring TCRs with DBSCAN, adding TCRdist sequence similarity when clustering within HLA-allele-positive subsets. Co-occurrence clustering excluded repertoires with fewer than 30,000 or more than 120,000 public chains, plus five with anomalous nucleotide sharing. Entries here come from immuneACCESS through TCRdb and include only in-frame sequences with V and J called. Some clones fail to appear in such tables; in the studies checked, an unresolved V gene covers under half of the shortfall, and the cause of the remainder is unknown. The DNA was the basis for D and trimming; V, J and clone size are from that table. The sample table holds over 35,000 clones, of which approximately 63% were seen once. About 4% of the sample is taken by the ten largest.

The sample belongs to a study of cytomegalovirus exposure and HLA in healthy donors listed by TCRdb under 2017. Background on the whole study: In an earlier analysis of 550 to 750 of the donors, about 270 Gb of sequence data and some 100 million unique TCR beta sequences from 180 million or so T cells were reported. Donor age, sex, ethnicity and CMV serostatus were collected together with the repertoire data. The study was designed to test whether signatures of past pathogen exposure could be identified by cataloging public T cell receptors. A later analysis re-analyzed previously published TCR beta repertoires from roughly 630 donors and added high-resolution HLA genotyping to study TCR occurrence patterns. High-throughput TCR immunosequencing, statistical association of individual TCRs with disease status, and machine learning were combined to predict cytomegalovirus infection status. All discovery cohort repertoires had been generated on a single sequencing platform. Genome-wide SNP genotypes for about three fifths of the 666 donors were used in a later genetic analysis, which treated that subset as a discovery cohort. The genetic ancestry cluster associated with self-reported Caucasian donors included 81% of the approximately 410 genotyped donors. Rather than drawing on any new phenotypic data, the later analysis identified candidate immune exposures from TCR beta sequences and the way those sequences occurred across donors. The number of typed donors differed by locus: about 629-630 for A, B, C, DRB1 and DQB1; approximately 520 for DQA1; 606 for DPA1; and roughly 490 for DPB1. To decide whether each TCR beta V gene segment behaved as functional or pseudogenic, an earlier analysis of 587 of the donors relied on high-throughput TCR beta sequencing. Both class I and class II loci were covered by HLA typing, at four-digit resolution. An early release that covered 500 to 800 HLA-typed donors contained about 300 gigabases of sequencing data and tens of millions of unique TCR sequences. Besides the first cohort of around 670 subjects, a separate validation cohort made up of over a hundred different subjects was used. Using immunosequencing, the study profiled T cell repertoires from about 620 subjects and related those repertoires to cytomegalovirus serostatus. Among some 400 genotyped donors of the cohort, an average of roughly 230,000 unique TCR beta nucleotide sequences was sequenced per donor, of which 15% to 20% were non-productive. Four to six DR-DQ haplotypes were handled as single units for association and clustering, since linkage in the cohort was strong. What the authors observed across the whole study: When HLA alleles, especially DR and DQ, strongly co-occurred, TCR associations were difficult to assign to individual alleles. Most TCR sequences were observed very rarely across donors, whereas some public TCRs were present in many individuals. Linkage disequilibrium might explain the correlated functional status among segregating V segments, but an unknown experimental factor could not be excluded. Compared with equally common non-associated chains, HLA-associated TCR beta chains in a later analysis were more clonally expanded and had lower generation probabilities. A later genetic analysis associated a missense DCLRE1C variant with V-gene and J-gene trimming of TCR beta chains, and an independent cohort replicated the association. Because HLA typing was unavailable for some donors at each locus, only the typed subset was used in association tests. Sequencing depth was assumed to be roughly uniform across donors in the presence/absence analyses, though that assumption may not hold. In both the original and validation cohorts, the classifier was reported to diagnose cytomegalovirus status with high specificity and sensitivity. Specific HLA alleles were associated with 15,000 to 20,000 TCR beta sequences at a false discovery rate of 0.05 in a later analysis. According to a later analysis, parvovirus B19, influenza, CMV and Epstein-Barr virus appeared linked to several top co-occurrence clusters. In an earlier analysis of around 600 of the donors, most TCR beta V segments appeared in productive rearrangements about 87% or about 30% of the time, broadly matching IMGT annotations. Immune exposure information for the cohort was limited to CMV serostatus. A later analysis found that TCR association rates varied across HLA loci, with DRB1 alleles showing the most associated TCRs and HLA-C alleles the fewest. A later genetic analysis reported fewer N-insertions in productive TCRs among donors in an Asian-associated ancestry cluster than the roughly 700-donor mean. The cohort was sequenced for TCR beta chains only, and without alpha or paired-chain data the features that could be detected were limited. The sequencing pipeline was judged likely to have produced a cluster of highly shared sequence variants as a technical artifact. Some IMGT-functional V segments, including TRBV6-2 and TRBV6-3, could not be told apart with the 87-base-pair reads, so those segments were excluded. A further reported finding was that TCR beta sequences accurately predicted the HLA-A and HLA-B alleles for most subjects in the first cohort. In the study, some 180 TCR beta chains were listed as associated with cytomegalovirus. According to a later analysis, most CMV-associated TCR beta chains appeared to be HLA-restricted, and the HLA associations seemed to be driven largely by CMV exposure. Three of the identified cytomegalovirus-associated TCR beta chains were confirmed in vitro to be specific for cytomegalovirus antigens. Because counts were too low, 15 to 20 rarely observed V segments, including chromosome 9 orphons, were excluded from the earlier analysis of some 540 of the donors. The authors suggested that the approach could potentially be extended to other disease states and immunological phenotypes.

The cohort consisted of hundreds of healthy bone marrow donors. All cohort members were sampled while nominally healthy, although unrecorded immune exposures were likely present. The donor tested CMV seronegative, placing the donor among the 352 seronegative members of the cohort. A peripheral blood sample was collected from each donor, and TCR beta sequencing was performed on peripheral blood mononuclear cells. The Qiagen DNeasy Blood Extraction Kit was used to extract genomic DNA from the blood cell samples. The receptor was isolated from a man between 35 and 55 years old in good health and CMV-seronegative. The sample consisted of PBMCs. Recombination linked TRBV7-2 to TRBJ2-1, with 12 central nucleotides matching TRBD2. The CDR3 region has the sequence CASSSLAGGLGGEQFF. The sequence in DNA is TGTGCCAGCAGCTCTCTAGCGGGGGGGTTAGGGGGTGAGCAGTTCTTC.